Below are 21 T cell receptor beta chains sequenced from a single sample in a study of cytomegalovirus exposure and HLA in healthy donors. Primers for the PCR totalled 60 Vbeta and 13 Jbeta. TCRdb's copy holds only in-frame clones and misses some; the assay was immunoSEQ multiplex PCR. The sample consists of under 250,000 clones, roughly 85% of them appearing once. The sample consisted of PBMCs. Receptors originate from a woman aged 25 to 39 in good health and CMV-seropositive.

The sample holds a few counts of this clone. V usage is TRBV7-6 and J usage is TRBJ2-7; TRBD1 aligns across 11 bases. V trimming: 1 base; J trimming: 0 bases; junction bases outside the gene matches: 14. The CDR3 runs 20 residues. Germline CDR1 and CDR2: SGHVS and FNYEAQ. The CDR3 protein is CASSLVVPGTGGPSSYEQYF. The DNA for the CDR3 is TGTGCCAGCAGCTTAGTGGTACCCGGGACAGGGGGACCCTCCTCCTACGAGCAGTACTTC. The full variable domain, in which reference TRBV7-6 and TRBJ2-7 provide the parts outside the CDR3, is GAGVSQSPRYKVTKRGQDVALRCDPISGHVSLYWYRQALGQGPEFLTYFNYEAQQDKSGLPNDRFSAERPEGSISTLTIQRTEQRDSAMYRCASSLVVPGTGGPSSYEQYFGPGTRLTVT.

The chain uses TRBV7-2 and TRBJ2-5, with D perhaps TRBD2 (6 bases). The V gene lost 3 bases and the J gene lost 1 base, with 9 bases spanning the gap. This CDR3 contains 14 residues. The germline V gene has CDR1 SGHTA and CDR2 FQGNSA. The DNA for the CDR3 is TGTGCCAGCAGCTTTACTAGCAGCCAAGAGACCCAGTACTTC. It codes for CASSFTSSQETQYF.

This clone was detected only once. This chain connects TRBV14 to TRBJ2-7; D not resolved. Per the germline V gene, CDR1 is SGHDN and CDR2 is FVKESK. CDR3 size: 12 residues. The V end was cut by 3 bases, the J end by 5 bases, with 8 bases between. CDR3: CASSHEAHEQYF. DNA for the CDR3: TGTGCCAGCAGCCACGAGGCCCACGAGCAGTACTTC.

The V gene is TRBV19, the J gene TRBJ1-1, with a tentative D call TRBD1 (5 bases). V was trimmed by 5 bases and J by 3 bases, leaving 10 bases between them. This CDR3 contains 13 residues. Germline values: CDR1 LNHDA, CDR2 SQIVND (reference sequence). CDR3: CASSWGGDTEAFF. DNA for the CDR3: TGTGCCAGTAGTTGGGGGGGAGACACTGAAGCTTTCTTT.

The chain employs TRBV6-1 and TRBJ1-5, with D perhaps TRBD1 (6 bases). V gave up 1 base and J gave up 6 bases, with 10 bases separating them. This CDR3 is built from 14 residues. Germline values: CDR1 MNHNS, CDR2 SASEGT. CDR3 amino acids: CASSEEWGRQPQHF. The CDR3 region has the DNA TGTGCCAGCAGTGAAGAGTGGGGGCGTCAGCCCCAGCATTTT.

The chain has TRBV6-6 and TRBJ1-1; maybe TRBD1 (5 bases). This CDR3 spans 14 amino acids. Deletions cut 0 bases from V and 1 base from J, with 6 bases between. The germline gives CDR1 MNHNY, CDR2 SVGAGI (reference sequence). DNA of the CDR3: TGTGCCAGCAGTTACTCGGGGGGGAACACTGAAGCTTTCTTT. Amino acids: CASSYSGGNTEAFF.

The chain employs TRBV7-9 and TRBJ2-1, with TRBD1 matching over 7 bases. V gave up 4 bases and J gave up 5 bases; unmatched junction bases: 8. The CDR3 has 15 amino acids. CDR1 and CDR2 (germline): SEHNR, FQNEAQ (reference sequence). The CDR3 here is CASSSTGILNNEQFF. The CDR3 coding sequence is TGTGCCAGCAGCTCGACAGGGATCCTGAACAATGAGCAGTTCTTC.

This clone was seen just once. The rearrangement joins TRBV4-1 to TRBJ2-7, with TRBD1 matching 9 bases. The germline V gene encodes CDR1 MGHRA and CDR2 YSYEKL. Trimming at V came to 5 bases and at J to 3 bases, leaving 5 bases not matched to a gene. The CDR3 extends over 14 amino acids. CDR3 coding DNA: TGCGCCAGCAGCACCCCGGGACAGGGCTACGAGCAGTACTTC. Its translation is CASSTPGQGYEQYF.

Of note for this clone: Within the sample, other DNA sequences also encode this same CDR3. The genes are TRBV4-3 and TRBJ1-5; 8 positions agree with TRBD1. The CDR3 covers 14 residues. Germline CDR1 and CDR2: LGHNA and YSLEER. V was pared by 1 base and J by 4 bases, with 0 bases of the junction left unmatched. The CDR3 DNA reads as TGCGCCAGCAGCCAAGGACAGGGGAATCAGCCCCAGCATTTT. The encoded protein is CASSQGQGNQPQHF.

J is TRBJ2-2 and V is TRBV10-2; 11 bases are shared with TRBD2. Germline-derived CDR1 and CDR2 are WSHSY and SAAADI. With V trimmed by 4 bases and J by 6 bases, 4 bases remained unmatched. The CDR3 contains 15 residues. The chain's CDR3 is CASSGLAGGSGELFF. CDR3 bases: TGCGCCAGCAGTGGGCTAGCGGGGGGTTCCGGGGAGCTGTTTTTT.

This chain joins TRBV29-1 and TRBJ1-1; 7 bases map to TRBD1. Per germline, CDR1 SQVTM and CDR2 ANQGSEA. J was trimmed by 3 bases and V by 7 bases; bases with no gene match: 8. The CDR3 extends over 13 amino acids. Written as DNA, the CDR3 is TGCAGCGGACGACAGGGAGGAGACACTGAAGCTTTCTTT. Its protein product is CSGRQGGDTEAFF.

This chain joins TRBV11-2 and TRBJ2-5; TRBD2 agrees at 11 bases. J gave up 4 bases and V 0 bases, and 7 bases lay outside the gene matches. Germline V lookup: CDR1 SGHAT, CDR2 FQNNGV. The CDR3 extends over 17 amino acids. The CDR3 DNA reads TGTGCCAGCAGCTTAGAGTCCCCGGGACTAGCGGTAGAGACCCAGTACTTC. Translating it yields CASSLESPGLAVETQYF.

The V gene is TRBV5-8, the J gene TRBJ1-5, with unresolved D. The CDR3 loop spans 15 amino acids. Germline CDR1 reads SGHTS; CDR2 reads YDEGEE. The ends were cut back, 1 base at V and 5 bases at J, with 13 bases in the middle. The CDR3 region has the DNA TGTGCCAGCAGCTTGCGCCCCTCGGCGGATCAGCCCCAGCATTTT. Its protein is CASSLRPSADQPQHF.

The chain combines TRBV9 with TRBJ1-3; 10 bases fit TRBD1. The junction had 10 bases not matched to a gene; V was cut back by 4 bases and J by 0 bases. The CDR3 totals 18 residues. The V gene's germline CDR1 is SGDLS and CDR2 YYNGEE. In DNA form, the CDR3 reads TGTGCCAGCAGCACGGGGGGGACAGGGGTCTTCTCTGGAAACACCATATATTTT. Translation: CASSTGGTGVFSGNTIYF.

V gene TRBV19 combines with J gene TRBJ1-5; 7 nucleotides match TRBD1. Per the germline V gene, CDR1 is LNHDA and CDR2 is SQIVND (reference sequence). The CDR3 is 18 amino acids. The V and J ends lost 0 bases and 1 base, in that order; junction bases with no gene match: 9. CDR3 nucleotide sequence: TGTGCCAGTAGTATAGAGAGGGGGCAAGGTGAGAGCAATCAGCCCCAGCATTTT. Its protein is CASSIERGQGESNQPQHF.

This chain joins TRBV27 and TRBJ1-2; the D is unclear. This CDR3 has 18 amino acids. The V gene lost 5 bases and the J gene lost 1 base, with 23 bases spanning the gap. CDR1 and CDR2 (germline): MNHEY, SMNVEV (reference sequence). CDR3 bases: TGTGCCAGCAGTCCCAAATACCTTATCCCGGAGCTTAACTATGGCTACACCTTC. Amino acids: CASSPKYLIPELNYGYTF.

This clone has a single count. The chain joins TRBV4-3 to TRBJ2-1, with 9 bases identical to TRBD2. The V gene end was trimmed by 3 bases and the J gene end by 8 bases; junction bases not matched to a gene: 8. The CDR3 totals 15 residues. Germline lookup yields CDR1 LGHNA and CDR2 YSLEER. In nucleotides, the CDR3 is TGCGCCAGCAGCCAGACTAGCGGAGCGTACTATGAGCAGTTCTTC. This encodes CASSQTSGAYYEQFF.

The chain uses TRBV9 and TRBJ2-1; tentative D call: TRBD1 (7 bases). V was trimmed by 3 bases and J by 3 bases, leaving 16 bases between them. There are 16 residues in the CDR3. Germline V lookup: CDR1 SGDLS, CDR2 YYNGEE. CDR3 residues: CASSATQGGGYNEQFF. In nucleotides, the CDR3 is TGTGCCAGCAGCGCCACTCAGGGGGGTGGCTACAATGAGCAGTTCTTC.

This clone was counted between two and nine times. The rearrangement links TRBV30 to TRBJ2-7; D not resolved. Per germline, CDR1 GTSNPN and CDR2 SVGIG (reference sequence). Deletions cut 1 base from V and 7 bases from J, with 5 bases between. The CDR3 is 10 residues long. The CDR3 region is CAWSGTEQYF. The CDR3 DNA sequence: TGTGCCTGGAGTGGTACTGAGCAGTACTTC. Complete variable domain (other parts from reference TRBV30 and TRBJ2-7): SQTIHQWPATLVQPVGSPLSLECTVEGTSNPNLYWYRQAAGRGLQLLFYSVGIGQISSEVPQNLSASRPQDRQFILSSKKLLLSDSGFYLCAWSGTEQYFGPGTRLTVT.

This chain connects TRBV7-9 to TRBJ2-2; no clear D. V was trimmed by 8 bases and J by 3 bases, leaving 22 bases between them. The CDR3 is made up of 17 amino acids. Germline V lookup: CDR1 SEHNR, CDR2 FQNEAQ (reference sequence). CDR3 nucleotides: TGTGCCAGCCGCCCTTTTGGGCGACGGTGGGACACCGGGGAGCTGTTTTTT. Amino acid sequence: CASRPFGRRWDTGELFF.

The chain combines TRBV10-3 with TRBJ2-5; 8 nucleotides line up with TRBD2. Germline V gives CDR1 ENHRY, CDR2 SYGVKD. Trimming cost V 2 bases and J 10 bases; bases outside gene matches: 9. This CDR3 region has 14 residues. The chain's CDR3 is CAISEDSGELLQYF. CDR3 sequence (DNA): TGTGCCATCAGTGAGGATAGCGGGGAACTCCTCCAGTACTTC.